This is a list of T cell receptor beta chains from one sample in a study of beta chain features in type 1 diabetes. Sequencing was performed with immunoSEQ multiplex PCR; in TCRdb, only in-frame clones are kept and a portion is missing. Among some 330,000 clones, approximately 11% were seen once, and the ten largest hold under 0.02%. Sequencing used naive CD4+ T cells from blood. The receptor set was obtained from a woman between 25 and 40 years old in good health. CDR3s include the opening cysteine and the closing phenylalanine or tryptophan. The order of the fields is CDR3 length, D gene, clone size, V gene, J gene, CDR3 protein, CDR3 DNA. The D gene is left open where the match is weak. Clone size is stated in some rows and not others, as once, few, many or a class when expanded.

length: 14
D: .
size: few
V: TRBV18
J: TRBJ2-4
CDR3: CASSPLGGENIQYF
DNA: TGTGCCAGCTCACCCCTCGGCGGAGAAAACATTCAGTACTTC

length: 16
D: .
size: .
V: TRBV27
J: TRBJ1-1
CDR3: CASSLGFVALNTEAFF
DNA: TGTGCCAGCAGTTTAGGTTTCGTAGCCCTGAACACTGAAGCTTTCTTT

length: 16
D: TRBD2
size: few
V: TRBV28
J: TRBJ2-1
CDR3: CASSLQTPGHSGSLFF
DNA: TGTGCCAGCAGTTTACAGACGCCCGGACATAGCGGGAGCCTGTTCTTC

length: 15
D: .
size: few
V: TRBV6-5
J: TRBJ2-6
CDR3: CASRTHRSGANVLTF
DNA: TGTGCCAGCAGGACTCACCGCTCTGGGGCCAACGTCCTGACTTTC

length: 17
D: .
size: few
V: TRBV28
J: TRBJ2-3
CDR3: CASSLRSIGGGTDTQYF
DNA: TGTGCCAGCAGTTTACGGTCTATTGGGGGCGGCACAGATACGCAGTATTTT

length: 15
D: .
size: .
V: TRBV19
J: TRBJ2-7
CDR3: CASSSRVTFSYEQYF
DNA: TGTGCCAGTAGTTCCCGGGTCACTTTCTCCTACGAGCAGTACTTC

length: 13
D: .
size: few
V: TRBV29-1
J: TRBJ2-1
CDR3: CSVETGLGNEQFF
DNA: TGCAGCGTTGAGACAGGTTTGGGCAATGAGCAGTTCTTC

length: 16
D: TRBD2
size: .
V: TRBV7-9
J: TRBJ2-3
CDR3: CASSRGGSSRTDTQYF
DNA: TGTGCCAGCAGCCGGGGAGGGTCTAGTCGGACAGATACGCAGTATTTT

length: 16
D: TRBD2
size: few
V: TRBV7-2
J: TRBJ2-1
CDR3: CASSLVGGRAYNEQFF
DNA: TGTGCCAGCAGCTTAGTTGGCGGGAGGGCCTACAATGAGCAGTTCTTC

length: 15
D: TRBD1
size: few
V: TRBV5-6
J: TRBJ2-5
CDR3: CASSSRQGAAETQYF
DNA: TGTGCCAGCAGCTCGAGACAGGGGGCCGCAGAGACCCAGTACTTC

length: 16
D: TRBD2
size: few
V: TRBV5-6
J: TRBJ2-2
CDR3: CASSRGLAGGTGELFF
DNA: TGTGCCAGCAGTCGAGGACTAGCGGGCGGCACCGGGGAGCTGTTTTTT

length: 14
D: .
size: .
V: TRBV4-3
J: TRBJ2-7
CDR3: CASSQDYSTYEQYF
DNA: TGCGCCAGCAGCCAAGATTACAGTACCTACGAGCAGTACTTC

length: 15
D: TRBD2
size: .
V: TRBV15
J: TRBJ2-5
CDR3: CATSSRTSGSETQYF
DNA: TGTGCCACCAGCTCCAGGACTAGCGGGAGTGAGACCCAGTACTTC

length: 17
D: .
size: .
V: TRBV13
J: TRBJ2-1
CDR3: CASSFQTPGQVYNEQFF
DNA: TGTGCCAGCAGCTTCCAGACTCCGGGACAAGTCTACAATGAGCAGTTCTTC

length: 16
D: TRBD1
size: .
V: TRBV28
J: TRBJ1-2
CDR3: CASSFLSGTASYGYTF
DNA: TGTGCCAGCAGTTTTCTATCGGGGACAGCTAGCTATGGCTACACCTTC

length: 15
D: .
size: few
V: TRBV30
J: TRBJ2-1
CDR3: CAWRPLDQAYNEQFF
DNA: TGTGCCTGGAGGCCTCTAGATCAAGCCTACAATGAGCAGTTCTTC

length: 18
D: TRBD2
size: .
V: TRBV5-1
J: TRBJ2-7
CDR3: CASSLLPIGGRATYEQYF
DNA: TGCGCCAGCAGCTTGCTTCCCATTGGCGGGAGAGCGACCTACGAGCAGTACTTC

length: 13
D: TRBD1
size: many
V: TRBV7-9
J: TRBJ2-5
CDR3: CASAGQGQETQYF
DNA: TGTGCCAGCGCCGGACAGGGACAAGAGACCCAGTACTTC

length: 15
D: .
size: .
V: TRBV2
J: TRBJ2-3
CDR3: CASSDGAASTDTQYF
DNA: TGTGCCAGCAGTGATGGAGCGGCTAGCACAGATACGCAGTATTTT

length: 13
D: .
size: .
V: TRBV19
J: TRBJ1-5
CDR3: CASTRDNNQPQHF
DNA: TGTGCCAGTACGAGGGACAACAATCAGCCCCAGCATTTT

length: 15
D: TRBD2
size: .
V: TRBV4-2
J: TRBJ2-1
CDR3: CASSQDSGGYNEQFF
DNA: TGTGCCAGCAGCCAAGATAGCGGGGGATACAATGAGCAGTTCTTC

length: 15
D: TRBD1
size: .
V: TRBV25-1
J: TRBJ2-5
CDR3: CASRLSTGGQETQYF
DNA: TGTGCCAGCAGACTCTCGACAGGGGGCCAAGAGACCCAGTACTTC

length: 14
D: .
size: .
V: TRBV13
J: TRBJ1-2
CDR3: CASSLRGAIYGYTF
DNA: TGTGCCAGCAGCTTACGGGGGGCAATCTATGGCTACACCTTC

length: 13
D: .
size: .
V: TRBV7-2
J: TRBJ2-3
CDR3: CASSVRGTDTQYF
DNA: TGTGCCAGCAGTGTGCGCGGAACAGATACGCAGTATTTT

length: 14
D: TRBD1
size: .
V: TRBV19
J: TRBJ1-5
CDR3: CASSVGTGFQPQHF
DNA: TGTGCCAGTAGTGTTGGGACAGGGTTTCAGCCCCAGCATTTT

length: 14
D: .
size: few
V: TRBV6-5
J: TRBJ2-2
CDR3: CASSYREIHGELFF
DNA: TGTGCCAGCAGTTACAGGGAGATTCACGGGGAGCTGTTTTTT

length: 15
D: .
size: .
V: TRBV12-5
J: TRBJ1-2
CDR3: CASGLGSDRVVGYTF
DNA: TGTGCTAGTGGTTTGGGATCAGACAGAGTTGTTGGCTACACCTTC

length: 15
D: TRBD2
size: few
V: TRBV19
J: TRBJ2-1
CDR3: CASSMFAGVWGEQFF
DNA: TGTGCCAGTAGTATGTTTGCGGGAGTTTGGGGTGAGCAGTTCTTC

length: 15
D: TRBD2
size: .
V: TRBV9
J: TRBJ2-7
CDR3: CASSSGTSGNYEQYF
DNA: TGTGCCAGCAGCTCAGGGACTAGCGGAAACTACGAGCAGTACTTC

length: 16
D: TRBD1
size: .
V: TRBV7-2
J: TRBJ2-1
CDR3: CASSPRTGSVINEQFF
DNA: TGTGCCAGCAGCCCCCGGACAGGCTCGGTGATAAATGAGCAGTTCTTC

length: 16
D: .
size: .
V: TRBV4-3
J: TRBJ2-7
CDR3: CASSQGAGSNTYEQYF
DNA: TGCGCCAGCAGCCAAGGAGCAGGATCAAATACCTACGAGCAGTACTTC

length: 15
D: TRBD1
size: .
V: TRBV7-9
J: TRBJ2-2
CDR3: CASSMGQGPTGELFF
DNA: TGTGCCAGCAGCATGGGACAGGGCCCCACCGGGGAGCTGTTTTTT

length: 15
D: TRBD2
size: few
V: TRBV19
J: TRBJ2-1
CDR3: CASQRAGGPRNEQFF
DNA: TGTGCCAGTCAAAGGGCGGGAGGGCCACGCAATGAGCAGTTCTTC

length: 14
D: .
size: .
V: TRBV28
J: TRBJ2-7
CDR3: CASRPTGWSYEQYF
DNA: TGTGCCAGCAGACCCACAGGGTGGTCCTACGAGCAGTACTTC